A single sample is the source of the 22 T cell receptor beta chains below, sequenced in a study of vaccination effects on CD4 cells after COVID-19. These TCRs are of unknown antigen specificity. Before sequencing took place, the ViraFEST assay used viral peptide pools to expand antigen-specific CD4+ T cells. An approximately 10-day culture period preceded the isolation of CD4+ T cells. All study participants received two doses of BNT162b2 or mRNA-1273 vaccine. This table comes from immunoSEQ multiplex PCR, and its TCRdb copy is limited to in-frame clones, with some not included. The table lists more than 20,000 clones, roughly 72% of them singletons. This specimen was CD4+ T cells from PBMCs cultured with HCoV-NL63 spike peptides, taken after COVID-19 vaccination. Receptors were obtained from a human donor who received a COVID-19 vaccine.

The V gene is TRBV18, the J gene TRBJ1-2; TRBD1 matches 8 bases. The V gene end was trimmed by 1 base and the J gene end by 0 bases; junction bases not matched to a gene: 4. Germline V lookup: CDR1 KGHSH, CDR2 LQKENI. The CDR3 runs 16 residues. CDR3 nucleotide sequence: TGTGCCAGCTCACCACAACAGGGGGTATCTAACTATGGCTACACCTTC. Its protein is CASSPQQGVSNYGYTF.

This clone has a handful of counts. V is TRBV5-1 and J is TRBJ2-3; D tentatively fits TRBD1 or TRBD2 (5 bases each). The germline gives CDR1 SGHRS, CDR2 YFSETQ. Trimming stripped 0 bases from V and 5 bases from J, with 10 bases between. CDR3 length equals 14 residues. The CDR3 here is CASSLGGPEDTQYF. CDR3 nucleotide sequence: TGCGCCAGCAGCTTGGGGGGACCAGAAGATACGCAGTATTTT. Together with reference TRBV5-1 and TRBJ2-3, the CDR3 gives the full variable domain: KAGVTQTPRYLIKTRGQQVTLSCSPISGHRSVSWYQQTPGQGLQFLFEYFSETQRNKGNFPGRFSGRQFSNSRSEMNVSTLELGDSALYLCASSLGGPEDTQYFGPGTRLTVL.

The chain links TRBV9 to TRBJ2-1; possibly TRBD1 or TRBD2 for D (5 bases each). The length of the CDR3 is 13 residues. Germline CDR1 and CDR2: SGDLS and YYNGEE. Trimming took off 3 bases at V and 6 bases at J, with 10 bases between the two ends. The CDR3 loop is CASSAGRLNEQFF. The CDR3 DNA reads as TGTGCCAGCAGCGCGGGACGGCTCAATGAGCAGTTCTTC.

The rearrangement uses TRBV7-2 and TRBJ2-1; 7 bases map to TRBD2. Per the germline V gene, CDR1 is SGHTA and CDR2 is FQGNSA. V lost 4 bases to trimming and J lost 8 bases; unmatched junction nucleotides: 14. The CDR3 length is 16 residues. The CDR3 is CASSWGSGTGVHEQFF. CDR3 coding DNA: TGTGCCAGCAGCTGGGGAAGCGGGACTGGGGTGCATGAGCAGTTCTTC.

The rearrangement links TRBV7-2 to TRBJ1-1; no definite D call. The V gene's germline CDR1 is SGHTA and CDR2 FQGNSA. The CDR3 totals 17 residues. V was cut by 1 base and J by 3 bases, with 18 bases left in between. The CDR3 here is CASSLGKGFTWYTEAFF. The CDR3 nucleotides read TGTGCCAGCAGCTTAGGGAAGGGTTTCACTTGGTACACTGAAGCTTTCTTT.

The DNA for the CDR3 is TGCAGCGTAGGAGCGGGGACAAACTCCTACGAGCAGTACTTC. It is translated as CSVGAGTNSYEQYF. The chain joins TRBV29-1 to TRBJ2-7; TRBD2 is a possible D gene (7 bases). Looked up from germline, CDR1 is SQVTM and CDR2 is ANQGSEA. There are 14 residues in the CDR3. Between the trimmed V and J ends, which lost 6 bases and 0 bases, there was a span of 15 bases.

The chain is built from TRBV27 and TRBJ2-5, with D possibly being TRBD1 or TRBD2 (5 bases each). V was cut by 3 bases and J by 3 bases, with 11 bases left in between. The CDR3 totals 14 residues. The germline CDR1 and CDR2 sequences are MNHEY and SMNVEV (reference sequence). CDR3 in DNA: TGTGCCAGCAGTTTTGCAGGGACGAAAGAGACCCAGTACTTC. Amino acid sequence: CASSFAGTKETQYF.

The chain joins TRBV2 to TRBJ2-2; 7 bases match TRBD1. Germline CDR1 reads SNHLY; CDR2 reads FYNNEI. The CDR3 consists of 12 residues. With 8 bases clipped from V and 7 bases from J, the junction kept 4 bases outside the gene matches. The CDR3 sequence: CASHRGGGELFF. The CDR3 DNA is TGTGCCAGCCACAGGGGCGGCGGGGAGCTGTTTTTT.

The rearrangement links TRBV5-1 to TRBJ2-5; 7 positions match TRBD1. V shed 4 bases, J shed 2 bases, and the junction held 2 bases outside the gene matches. Germline lookup yields CDR1 SGHRS and CDR2 YFSETQ. The CDR3 runs to 13 residues. Here the CDR3 DNA reads TGCGCCAGCAGCCCGGGACAGCAAGAGACCCAGTACTTC. Its translation: CASSPGQQETQYF.

The chain combines TRBV18 with TRBJ2-1, with 7 bases lining up with TRBD2. With 2 bases clipped from V and 8 bases from J, the junction kept 9 bases outside the gene matches. This CDR3 comprises 15 residues. Germline CDR1 and CDR2: KGHSH and LQKENI. The CDR3 region is CASSPSAAAGDEQFF. CDR3 nucleotides: TGTGCCAGCTCACCATCAGCAGCGGCGGGGGATGAGCAGTTCTTC.

CDR3 sequence (DNA): TGCGCCAGCAGCTCGGGATGGGGAGAGACCCAGTACTTC. Protein: CASSSGWGETQYF. The chain is built from TRBV5-1 and TRBJ2-5, with D tentatively TRBD2 (5 bases). The germline gives CDR1 SGHRS, CDR2 YFSETQ. The V end was cut by 3 bases, the J end by 4 bases, with 10 bases between. This CDR3 contains 13 residues.

The chain couples TRBV5-6 to TRBJ2-3; 13 nucleotides line up with TRBD2. CDR1 and CDR2 from the germline V gene are SGHDT and YYEEEE. The CDR3 totals 16 residues. V lost 3 bases, J lost 5 bases, and 6 bases stayed unmatched. The CDR3 nucleotides are TGTGCCAGCAGCTCACTAGCGGGAGGGCGGGGAGATACGCAGTATTTT. Translating it yields CASSSLAGGRGDTQYF.

J is TRBJ2-5 and V is TRBV7-2; unclear D gene. Germline V CDR1 and CDR2: SGHTA, FQGNSA. V lost 2 bases to trimming and J lost 2 bases, with 9 bases between them. The CDR3 has 14 residues. Written as DNA, the CDR3 is TGTGCCAGCAGCTTATCCCACAGTCAAGAGACCCAGTACTTC. This codes for CASSLSHSQETQYF.

This clone was seen just once. The same CDR3 arises from other DNA sequences in this sample as well. The V and J genes are TRBV18 and TRBJ2-7; weak D call: TRBD2 (6 bases). V dropped 3 bases and J dropped 6 bases, with 12 bases sitting between them. Germline loops: CDR1 KGHSH, CDR2 LQKENI. The CDR3 is 13 amino acids. CDR3: CASSPGGESEQYF. The DNA of the CDR3 is TGTGCCAGCTCACCGGGGGGAGAAAGCGAGCAGTACTTC.

The V gene is TRBV18, the J gene TRBJ2-5; tentative D call: TRBD2 (6 bases). CDR1 is KGHSH and CDR2 is LQKENI in the germline V gene. This CDR3 contains 15 residues. V shed 2 bases and J shed 5 bases, with 15 bases lying between them. The CDR3 DNA reads TGTGCCAGCTCACCATGGAGGGGAAGCAGGGAGACCCAGTACTTC. Translation gives CASSPWRGSRETQYF.

The gene calls are TRBV5-1 and TRBJ1-4; TRBD1 agrees at 8 bases. The CDR3 is 16 residues long. V lost 4 bases and J lost 4; bases outside the gene matches: 9. CDR1 and CDR2 (germline): SGHRS, YFSETQ. The CDR3 DNA is TGCGCCAGCAGCACGCAGACAGGGGTCCTTAATGAAAAACTGTTTTTT. Protein product: CASSTQTGVLNEKLFF.

This clone came up once. The rearrangement joins TRBV6-5 to TRBJ2-1, with D unresolved. Germline CDR1 is MNHEY and CDR2 is SVGAGI. The CDR3 consists of 16 residues. With 1 base removed from V and 1 base from J, the gap between germline ends came to 11 bases. As DNA, the CDR3 is TGTGCCAGCAGTTACTTACCGGTTTTATCCTACAATGAGCAGTTCTTC. It specifies CASSYLPVLSYNEQFF.

The genes are TRBV6-1 and TRBJ2-5; D might be TRBD2 (6 bases). This CDR3 is built from 13 residues. The germline gives CDR1 MNHNS, CDR2 SASEGT. With 3 bases removed from V and 3 bases from J, the gap between germline ends came to 8 bases. Here the CDR3 reads CASSEGGKETQYF. CDR3 nucleotide sequence: TGTGCCAGCAGTGAGGGCGGGAAAGAGACCCAGTACTTC.

The chain joins TRBV11-3 to TRBJ2-1, with D possibly being TRBD1 (6 bases). Germline CDR1 and CDR2: SGHNT and YENEEA. This CDR3 comprises 15 residues. V gave up 5 bases and J gave up 1 base, with 12 bases separating them. CDR3 loop: CASSAGTPSYNEQFF. In DNA, the CDR3 is TGTGCCAGCAGCGCCGGGACACCGTCCTACAATGAGCAGTTCTTC. The entire variable domain, with the rest obtained from reference TRBV11-3 and TRBJ2-1, is as follows: EAGVVQSPRYKIIEKKQPVAFWCNPISGHNTLYWYLQNLGQGPELLIRYENEEAVDDSQLPKDRFSAERLKGVDSTLKIQPAELGDSAVYLCASSAGTPSYNEQFFGPGTRLTVL.

The chain joins TRBV19 to TRBJ1-1; D gene ambiguous. The CDR3 consists of 15 residues. Germline V lookup: CDR1 LNHDA, CDR2 SQIVND (reference sequence). V dropped 0 bases and J dropped 8 bases, with 16 bases sitting between them. The CDR3 region has the DNA TGTGCCAGTAGTATAGATCTATGGGTCAATCCCGAAGCTTTCTTT. Encoded protein: CASSIDLWVNPEAFF.

The J gene is TRBJ2-6, the V gene TRBV11-2, with a weak D call TRBD1 (5 bases). CDR1 and CDR2 from the germline V gene are SGHAT and FQNNGV. CDR3 size: 16 residues. V was clipped by 0 bases and J by 4 bases, with 10 bases between them. CDR3 residues: CASSLEGVSGANVLTF. The CDR3 DNA reads as TGTGCCAGCAGCTTAGAAGGGGTATCCGGGGCCAACGTCCTGACTTTC.

This clone occurred once. The genes are TRBV19 and TRBJ2-2; possible D gene TRBD2, 6 bases. V was trimmed by 5 bases and J by 0 bases, leaving 25 bases between them. The V gene's germline CDR1 is LNHDA and CDR2 SQIVND (reference sequence). The CDR3 covers 20 residues. Here the CDR3 reads CASSSTRGRDPKANTGELFF. The CDR3 nucleotides read TGTGCCAGTAGTTCAACCCGCGGGCGGGACCCAAAGGCGAACACCGGGGAGCTGTTTTTT.